This T cell receptor (beta chain) was obtained from a study of beta chain features in type 1 diabetes. Study-level background: Examination covered almost 110,000,000 sorted cells spanning all samples.

Every isolated RNA sample was fully reverse transcribed, so sequencing captured expressed TCRB transcripts. Profiled with immunoSEQ multiplex PCR; TCRdb holds only in-frame clones, not every one. Counted here are under 250,000 clones, 25% to 30% occurring once; the ten biggest clones make up roughly 4%. The germline V gene has CDR1 SEHNR and CDR2 FQNEAQ (reference sequence). V dropped 6 bases and J dropped 2 bases, with 10 bases sitting between them. CDR3 length equals 13 residues. The single heparinised draw taken from each donor contained about 120 mL of blood on average. A CD45RO/CCR7/CD25/CD127/CD95/CD27 panel sorted naive, central memory, regulatory and stem cell-like memory CD4+ cells. Each population that was sorted was more than 95% pure.

The receptor's source is a man aged 25-45 years in good health. The sequenced sample was central memory CD4+ T cells from blood. This chain links TRBV7-9 with TRBJ2-5; a weak D match, TRBD1 (6 bases). In nucleotides, the CDR3 is TGTGCCAGCAGTTGGGGGCAGCAAGAGACCCAGTACTTC. Amino acid sequence: CASSWGQQETQYF.